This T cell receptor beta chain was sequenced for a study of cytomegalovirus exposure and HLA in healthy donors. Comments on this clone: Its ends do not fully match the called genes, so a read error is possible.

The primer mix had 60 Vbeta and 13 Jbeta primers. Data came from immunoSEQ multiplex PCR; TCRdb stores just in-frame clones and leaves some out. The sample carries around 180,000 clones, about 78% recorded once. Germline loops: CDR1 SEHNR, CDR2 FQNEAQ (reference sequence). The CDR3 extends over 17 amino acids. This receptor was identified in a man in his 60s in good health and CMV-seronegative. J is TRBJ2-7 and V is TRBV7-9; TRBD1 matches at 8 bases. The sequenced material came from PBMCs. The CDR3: CSSSLDFGQGSYEEQYF. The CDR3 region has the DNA TGTTCCAGCAGCTTAGATTTCGGACAGGGAAGCTACGAAGAGCAGTACTTC.